Included here is one T cell receptor beta chain sequence, with context. Its target is unknown. The authors produced TCR alpha and TCR beta cDNA libraries with sample barcodes and UMIs by 5'RACE using constant-segment primers. TCRdb reanalysed the 5' RACE reads using MiXCR and keeps one entry per CDR3 protein. This repertoire shows 130,000 to 150,000 distinct CDR3 sequences, 6% found once; its top ten account for approximately 2%. The length of the CDR3 is 15 residues. CDR1 is SGHNT, CDR2 YYREEE, per germline (reference sequence). Trimming took 1 base from V and 12 from J; bases not matched to a gene: 13. The record originates from a study of T-cell memory formation after mild COVID-19. Findings and limits, study-wide: CD8+ contracting clones occupied EMRA, while CD4+ ones occupied mainly CM and EM. Some SARS-CoV-2-responding clones were already detected in memory before infection.

The sequenced material came from PBMCs or a T cell subset sorted from them (not recorded which). This clonotype was sampled from an adult woman who had mild COVID-19 (a few samples of this study predate the infection). Cell type and time point are not known. The chain carries TRBV5-4 and TRBJ2-1, with TRBD1 identical over 7 bases. CDR3 sequence: CASSLRSGDSRGQFF. DNA for the CDR3: TGTGCCAGCAGCTTGAGGTCAGGGGACAGCAGGGGGCAGTTCTTC.